This TCR beta chain was found in a study of T-cell reconstitution after alpha-beta-depleted transplantation in children. CDR1 is SSHAT and CDR2 is FNYEAQ in the germline V gene (reference sequence). This CDR3 is built from 16 residues. Trimming left V 8 bases short and J 2 bases short, with 18 bases between. The TCRbeta library incorporated unique molecular identifiers. Each CDR3 protein gets one entry after TCRdb re-called the PCR reads with MiXCR. The sample gives 450,000 to 600,000 distinct CDR3 sequences, roughly 18% of which show up once; more than 2.5% is in the top ten. This sequence originates from a human donor who donated a stem cell graft to a child with acute lymphoblastic leukemia. Specimen: PBMCs from the stem cell graft donor, collected from the stem cell graft. This rearrangement joins TRBV7-7 to TRBJ2-2; D might be TRBD2 (6 bases). For the CDR3, the DNA is TGTGCCAGCGGCGGGACCGCCGCCCGAAACACCGGGGAGCTGTTTTTT. Its protein is CASGGTAARNTGELFF. The variable domain in full, with the rest retrieved from reference TRBV7-7 and TRBJ2-2, is GAGVSQSPRYKVTKRGQDVTLRCDPISSHATLYWYQQALGQGPEFLTYFNYEAQPDKSGLPSDRFSAERPEGSISTLTIQRTEQRDSAMYRCASGGTAARNTGELFFGEGSRLTVL.